This T cell receptor (beta chain) originates from a study of blood T cell repertoires in COVID-19. Background on the study: The United States, Italy and Spain provided the acute and convalescent COVID-19 samples. Sources were T cells, B-cell-depleted T cells, or PBMCs; the material itself was cDNA or gDNA.

Per the authors' pipeline: Reference gene primers were amplified, and this amplification served to estimate nucleated cell counts. Method: immunoSEQ multiplex PCR; TCRdb's copy keeps in-frame clones and lacks some. The D gene and trimming were derived from the DNA, and the V and J assignments and clone size from that table. The table lists around 63,000 clones, around 87% of them singletons. The sample holds a few counts of this clone. The TCR originated in a man aged 60-69 years with acute or convalescent COVID-19. The specimen sequenced was peripheral blood.

The CDR3, as DNA: TGTGCCAGCAGTTTCCGAAAGGGGGTCCTGAACACCGGGGAGCTGTTTTTT. As protein: CASSFRKGVLNTGELFF. The chain has TRBV27 and TRBJ2-2, with D perhaps matching TRBD1 (6 bases). Deletions cut 3 bases from V and 1 base from J, with 15 bases between. Germline V gene lookup returns CDR1 MNHEY and CDR2 SMNVEV (reference sequence). This CDR3 is 17 amino acids long.